The sample holds a few counts of the clone carrying this TCR beta chain. The data stem from a study of blood T cell repertoires in COVID-19. Looking at the study overall: Italy, Spain and the United States were the sources of the convalescent and acute COVID-19 samples.

In the authors' workflow: Estimation of nucleated cell counts relied on the amplification of reference gene primers. Profiling relied on immunoSEQ multiplex PCR, and the TCRdb table lists in-frame clones only, not all of them. V and J calls and clone size are copied from that table; D and trimming were computed from the DNA. The table records 150,000 to 200,000 clones, around 83% of them present only once. The sequence was obtained from a woman of 80 years or more in a cohort sampled during active or convalescent COVID-19. The sequencing input was peripheral blood.

CDR3 DNA sequence: TGTGCCAGCAGCTATACCCGAGATCCACCCCAGCATTTT. It codes for CASSYTRDPPQHF. The chain joins TRBV5-6 to TRBJ1-5; D gene uncertain. Germline CDR1 reads SGHDT; CDR2 reads YYEEEE. V was trimmed by 3 bases and J by 10 bases, leaving 14 bases between them. This CDR3 is 13 amino acids long.